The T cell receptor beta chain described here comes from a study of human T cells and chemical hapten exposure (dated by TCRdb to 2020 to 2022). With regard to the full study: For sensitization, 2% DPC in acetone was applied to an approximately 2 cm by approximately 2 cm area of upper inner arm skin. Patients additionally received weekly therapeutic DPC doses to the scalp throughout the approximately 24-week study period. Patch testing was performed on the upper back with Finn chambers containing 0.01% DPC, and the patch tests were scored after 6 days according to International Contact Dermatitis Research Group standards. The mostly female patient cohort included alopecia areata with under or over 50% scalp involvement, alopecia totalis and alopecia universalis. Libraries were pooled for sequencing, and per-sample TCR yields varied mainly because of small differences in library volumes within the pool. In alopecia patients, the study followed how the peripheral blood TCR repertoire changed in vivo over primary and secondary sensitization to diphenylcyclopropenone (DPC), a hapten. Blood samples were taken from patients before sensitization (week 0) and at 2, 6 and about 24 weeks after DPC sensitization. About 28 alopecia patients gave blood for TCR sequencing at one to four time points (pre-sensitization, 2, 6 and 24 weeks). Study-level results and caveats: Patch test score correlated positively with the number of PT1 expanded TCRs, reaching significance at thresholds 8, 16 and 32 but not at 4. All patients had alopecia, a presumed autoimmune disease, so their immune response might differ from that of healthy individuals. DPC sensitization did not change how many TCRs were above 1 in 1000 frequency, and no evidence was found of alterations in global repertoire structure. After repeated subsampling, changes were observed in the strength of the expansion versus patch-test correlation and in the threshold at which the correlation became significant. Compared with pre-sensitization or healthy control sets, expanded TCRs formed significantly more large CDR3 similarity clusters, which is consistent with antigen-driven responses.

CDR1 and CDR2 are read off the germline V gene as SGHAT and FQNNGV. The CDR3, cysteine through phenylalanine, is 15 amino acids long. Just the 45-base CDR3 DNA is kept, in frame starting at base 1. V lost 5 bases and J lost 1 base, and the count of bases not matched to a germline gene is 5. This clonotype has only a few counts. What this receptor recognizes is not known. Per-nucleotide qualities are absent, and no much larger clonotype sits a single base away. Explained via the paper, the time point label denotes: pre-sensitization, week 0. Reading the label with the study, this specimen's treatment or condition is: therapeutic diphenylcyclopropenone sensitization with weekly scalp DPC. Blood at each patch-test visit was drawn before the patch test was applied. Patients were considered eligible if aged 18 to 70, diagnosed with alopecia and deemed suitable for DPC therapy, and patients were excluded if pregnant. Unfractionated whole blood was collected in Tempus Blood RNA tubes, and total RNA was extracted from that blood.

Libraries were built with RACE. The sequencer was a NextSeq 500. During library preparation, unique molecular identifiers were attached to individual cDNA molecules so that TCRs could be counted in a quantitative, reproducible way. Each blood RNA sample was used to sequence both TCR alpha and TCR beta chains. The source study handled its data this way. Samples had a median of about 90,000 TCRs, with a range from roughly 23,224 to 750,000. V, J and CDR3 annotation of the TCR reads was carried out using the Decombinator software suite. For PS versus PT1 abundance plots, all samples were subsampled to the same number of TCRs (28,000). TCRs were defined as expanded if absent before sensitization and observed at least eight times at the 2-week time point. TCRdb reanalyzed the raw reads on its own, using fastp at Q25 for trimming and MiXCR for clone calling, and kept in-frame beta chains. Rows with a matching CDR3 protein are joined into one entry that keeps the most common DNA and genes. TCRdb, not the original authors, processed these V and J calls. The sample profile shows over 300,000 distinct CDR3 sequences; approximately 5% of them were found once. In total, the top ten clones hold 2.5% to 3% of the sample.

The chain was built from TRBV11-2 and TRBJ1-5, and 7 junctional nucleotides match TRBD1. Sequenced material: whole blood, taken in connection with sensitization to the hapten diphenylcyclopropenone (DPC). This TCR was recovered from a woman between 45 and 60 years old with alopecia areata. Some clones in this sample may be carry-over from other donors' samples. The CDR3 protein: CASSAGTASNQPQHF. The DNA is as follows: TGTGCCAGCAGCGCTGGGACAGCGAGCAATCAGCCCCAGCATTTT.